The T cell receptor beta chain under discussion was sequenced for a study of molecular identifiers for immune sequencing clone quantification. Study-wide findings and caveats: Identical TCR molecules that share a barcode could lead to an underestimation of highly expanded clone sizes.

Preparation of naive CD8 libraries involved about 18,000 to 1,000,000 sorted cells and 10%, 30% or 50% RNA. The table lists this clonotype with many counts. What it binds is unknown. MiXCR was run by TCRdb on the PCR reads, yielding one entry per CDR3 protein. The table has 490,000 or so distinct CDR3 sequences, about 25% seen once. This CDR3 is 15 amino acids long. The V end was cut by 5 bases, the J end by 5 bases, with 16 bases between. Germline values: CDR1 MGHRA, CDR2 YSYEKL. The V call is TRBV4-1, the J call TRBJ1-5; D is uncertain. Sample: naive CD8+ T cells from blood, with Jurkat cell RNA spiked in. Subset specified: FACS-sorted CD8+CD4-CCR7+CD45RA+ naive T cells. This TCR derives from a human donor in good health. Some libraries in this study had Jurkat cell RNA spiked in. The CDR3 loop reads CASSDVSGEYQPQHF. The CDR3 DNA sequence: TGCGCCAGCAGCGATGTCTCGGGAGAGTATCAGCCCCAGCATTTT.